The 32 T cell receptor beta chains below were found in one sample sequenced in a study of siplizumab effects on memory and regulatory T cells. The assay was immunoSEQ multiplex PCR, and TCRdb's table has in-frame clones only and misses some. The sample lists 80,000 to 130,000 clones, just over 90% occurring once. The sample consisted of Tregs sorted from blood. Source of these receptors: a human donor in good health.

This sequence joins TRBV25-1 and TRBJ2-3, with D perhaps TRBD2 (5 bases). Looked up from germline, CDR1 is MGHDK and CDR2 is SYGVNS. Trimming left V 5 bases short and J 0 bases short, with 12 bases between. This CDR3 is 15 amino acids long. The CDR3 DNA sequence: TGTGCCAGCAGTTTGTCTGGCGGGAGCACAGATACGCAGTATTTT. Amino acids: CASSLSGGSTDTQYF.

The rearrangement joins TRBV6-6 to TRBJ1-3; D is possibly TRBD1 (5 bases). V lost 1 base and J 2 bases, leaving 9 bases between the germline ends. The CDR3 sequence is 15 residues long. The V gene's germline CDR1 is MNHNY and CDR2 SVGAGI (reference sequence). DNA for the CDR3: TGTGCCAGCAGTTACTTAAGCAGGGCTGGAAACACCATATATTTT. It translates to CASSYLSRAGNTIYF.

The rearrangement uses TRBV18 and TRBJ2-3, with 8 bases identical to TRBD1. V lost 5 bases to trimming and J lost 7 bases; unmatched junction nucleotides: 8. Looked up from germline, CDR1 is KGHSH and CDR2 is LQKENI. The CDR3 is 14 amino acids. The CDR3 sequence is CASSTGQGENTQYF. In DNA, the CDR3 is TGTGCCAGCTCAACCGGACAGGGAGAGAATACGCAGTATTTT.

CDR3 DNA: TGTGCCAGCACCCCAGCGGCGGGAGGGGATACGCAGTATTTT. This encodes CASTPAAGGDTQYF. The gene calls are TRBV7-2 and TRBJ2-3, with 9 bases identical to TRBD2. The germline V gene encodes CDR1 SGHTA and CDR2 FQGNSA. This CDR3 has 14 amino acids. V trimming: 7 bases; J trimming: 6 bases; junction bases outside the gene matches: 8. The full variable domain, rest sourced from reference TRBV7-2 and TRBJ2-3, is GAGVSQSPSNKVTEKGKDVELRCDPISGHTALYWYRQSLGQGLEFLIYFQGNSAPDKSGLPSDRFSAERTGGSVSTLTIQRTQQEDSAVYLCASTPAAGGDTQYFGPGTRLTVL.

The V gene is TRBV27, the J gene TRBJ2-7; 12 bases line up with TRBD1. The J segment lost 5 bases and the V segment lost 11 bases, leaving 16 bases of the junction unmatched. The CDR3 loop spans 16 amino acids. CDR1 is MNHEY and CDR2 is SMNVEV in the germline V gene (reference sequence). The CDR3 nucleotides read TGTGCCCCCGTTGAAGTCTCGGGACAGGGGGCCGACGAGCAGTACTTC. Protein sequence: CAPVEVSGQGADEQYF.

This chain joins TRBV7-3 and TRBJ1-2, with TRBD1 identical over 10 bases. CDR1 SGHTA and CDR2 FQGTGA come from the germline V gene. The CDR3 is 13 amino acids. The trim removed 4 bases at V and 5 bases at J, leaving 1 base unmatched. The CDR3 region is CASSSDRGYGYTF. The DNA for the CDR3 is TGTGCCAGCAGCTCGGACAGGGGGTATGGCTACACCTTC.

J is TRBJ2-5 and V is TRBV7-3, with 8 bases aligning to TRBD2. J was trimmed by 4 bases and V by 3 bases; bases with no gene match: 10. The CDR3 runs to 16 residues. Per the germline V gene, CDR1 is SGHTA and CDR2 is FQGTGA. CDR3: CASSFSGITPGETQYF. CDR3 in DNA: TGTGCCAGCAGCTTTAGCGGGATAACCCCGGGAGAGACCCAGTACTTC.

This chain joins TRBV5-1 and TRBJ2-7; 10 positions match TRBD1. Germline CDR1 SGHRS, CDR2 YFSETQ. This CDR3 is built from 16 residues. V lost 1 base and J lost 6; bases outside the gene matches: 10. CDR3 protein: CASSLNRDRGRGEQYF. The CDR3 DNA follows: TGCGCCAGCAGCTTGAACCGGGACAGGGGTAGGGGCGAGCAGTACTTC.

The J gene is TRBJ2-1, the V gene TRBV6-5; possible D gene TRBD2, 5 bases. This CDR3 contains 15 residues. Trimming took 6 bases from V and 6 from J, leaving 18 bases between them. The germline V gene has CDR1 MNHEY and CDR2 SVGAGI. CDR3 nucleotide sequence: TGTGCCAGCAGCCAAAGACAAACCCGGGGCAATGAGCAGTTCTTC. Translation gives CASSQRQTRGNEQFF.

The genes are TRBV2 and TRBJ2-1; TRBD2 matches at 10 bases. The CDR3 has 15 amino acids. Germline V gene data show CDR1 as SNHLY and CDR2 as FYNNEI. After removal of 7 bases from V and 6 bases from J, the junction contained 9 bases not matched to a gene. CDR3 DNA: TGTGCCAGCACAAGGGCTAGCGGGAGCGGCAATGAGCAGTTCTTC. This gives the protein CASTRASGSGNEQFF.

V and J are TRBV11-2 and TRBJ2-3; D ambiguous. The CDR3 has 14 residues. Trimming left V 5 bases short and J 0 bases short, with 9 bases between. CDR1 is SGHAT and CDR2 is FQNNGV in the germline V gene. The CDR3 bases are TGTGCCAGCAGCCCTCGGTGGAGCACAGATACGCAGTATTTT. Translating gives CASSPRWSTDTQYF.

The chain uses TRBV6-5 and TRBJ2-7; 8 bases line up with TRBD1. Germline CDR1 MNHEY, CDR2 SVGAGI. After removal of 5 bases from V and 5 bases from J, the junction contained 8 bases not matched to a gene. This CDR3 is 14 amino acids long. The CDR3 is CASSGPDRGDEQYF. DNA of the CDR3: TGTGCCAGCAGTGGCCCCGACAGGGGCGACGAGCAGTACTTC.

The chain recombines TRBV19 with TRBJ2-7; D is unclear. CDR1 LNHDA and CDR2 SQIVND come from the germline V gene (reference sequence). V shed 1 base and J shed 4 bases, with 14 bases lying between them. The CDR3 contains 15 residues. The CDR3 reads CASSIGLRALYEQYF. CDR3 sequence (DNA): TGTGCCAGTAGTATAGGTCTAAGGGCCTTATACGAGCAGTACTTC.

This chain uses TRBV25-1 with TRBJ1-6; D call uncertain. Germline V gives CDR1 MGHDK, CDR2 SYGVNS. V was shortened by 6 bases and J by 13 bases, with 19 bases between the two germline ends. This CDR3 is 14 amino acids long. For the CDR3, the DNA is TGTGCCAGCAGCTCAGCGGCCGGAACGTCCCCCCTCCACTTT. Translation: CASSSAAGTSPLHF.

This rearrangement joins TRBV19 to TRBJ1-5, with TRBD1 matching over 8 bases. The junction had 5 bases not matched to a gene; V was cut back by 1 base and J by 3 bases. The CDR3 totals 16 residues. The germline gives CDR1 LNHDA, CDR2 SQIVND (reference sequence). In nucleotides, the CDR3 is TGTGCCAGTAGTATAGGGAGGACAGGGATCAATCAGCCCCAGCATTTT. Translating it yields CASSIGRTGINQPQHF.

The CDR3 loop is CASSKDNRVDYGYTF. In nucleotides, the CDR3 is TGTGCCAGCAGCAAAGACAACAGGGTGGACTATGGCTACACCTTC. The chain links TRBV6-1 to TRBJ1-2, with D possibly TRBD1 on 6 matching bases. V was shortened by 6 bases and J by 3 bases, with 17 bases between the two germline ends. The germline CDR1 and CDR2 sequences are MNHNS and SASEGT. The CDR3 loop spans 15 amino acids.

The rearrangement joins TRBV10-3 to TRBJ2-1; tentative D call: TRBD1 (6 bases). With 8 bases removed from V and 7 bases from J, the gap between germline ends came to 15 bases. Germline V gene sequence: CDR1 ENHRY, CDR2 SYGVKD. The CDR3 spans 13 residues. DNA for the CDR3: TGTGCCATCGCTCAGGTAGGGGGTAATGAGCAGTTCTTC. It translates to CAIAQVGGNEQFF.

The V and J genes are TRBV6-5 and TRBJ2-1; 9 bases match TRBD2. Germline V gene lookup returns CDR1 MNHEY and CDR2 SVGAGI. CDR3 size: 15 residues. V lost 8 bases, J lost 3 bases, and 8 bases stayed unmatched. The CDR3 sequence is CASAGTSPSYNEQFF. The CDR3 DNA reads as TGTGCCAGCGCGGGGACTAGCCCCAGCTACAATGAGCAGTTCTTC.

The chain joins TRBV5-1 to TRBJ2-6; 8 nucleotides line up with TRBD2. The CDR3 is 17 residues long. V dropped 0 bases and J dropped 4; count of bases not matched to a gene: 6. Looked up from germline, CDR1 is SGHRS and CDR2 is YFSETQ. The chain's CDR3 is CASSLATAGGGANVLTF. The CDR3 region has the DNA TGCGCCAGCAGCTTGGCCACGGCGGGAGGCGGGGCCAACGTCCTGACTTTC.

The chain recombines TRBV28 with TRBJ2-7, with D perhaps being TRBD1 or TRBD2 (5 bases each). The CDR3 length is 12 residues. Per the germline V gene, CDR1 is MDHEN and CDR2 is SYDVKM. Trimming shortened V by 5 bases and J by 11 bases, and 16 bases separated the two germline ends. This CDR3 is CASSLPLGREYF. The CDR3 nucleotides read TGTGCCAGCAGTCTACCCTTGGGGCGGGAGTACTTC.

The chain employs TRBV6-1 and TRBJ2-7, with 9 bases lining up with TRBD2. Germline assignment: CDR1 MNHNS and CDR2 SASEGT. Unmatched junction bases numbered 11, after V lost 8 bases and J lost 3 bases. The CDR3 runs 15 residues. The CDR3 sequence is CASLFGLAGFYEQYF. For the CDR3, the DNA is TGTGCCAGCTTATTCGGGCTAGCGGGATTCTACGAGCAGTACTTC.

The rearrangement uses TRBV5-1 and TRBJ1-2; no clear D gene. Germline V gene data show CDR1 as SGHRS and CDR2 as YFSETQ. This CDR3 is built from 14 residues. V was shortened by 2 bases and J by 8 bases, with 16 bases between the two germline ends. DNA for the CDR3: TGCGCCAGCAGCTTCGAAACTCCCTTAAAGGGCTACACCTTC. Translated, it gives CASSFETPLKGYTF.

CDR3 protein: CASSLVPGLAFNEQFF. The CDR3 DNA sequence: TGTGCCAGCAGCTTGGTACCGGGACTAGCTTTTAATGAGCAGTTCTTC. The gene calls are TRBV5-4 and TRBJ2-1; 9 bases map to TRBD2. The trim removed 0 bases at V and 7 bases at J, leaving 8 bases unmatched. From germline, CDR1 is SGHNT and CDR2 YYREEE (reference sequence). This CDR3 region has 16 residues.

V usage is TRBV5-6 and J usage is TRBJ2-1, with no clear D. Germline assignment: CDR1 SGHDT and CDR2 YYEEEE. V dropped 0 bases and J dropped 2 bases, with 9 bases sitting between them. CDR3 size: 15 residues. CDR3 nucleotide sequence: TGTGCCAGCAGCTTGGGTCTGCCCGCCTACAATGAGCAGTTCTTC. It translates to CASSLGLPAYNEQFF. Combining the CDR3 with reference TRBV5-6 and TRBJ2-1 gives the whole variable domain DAGVTQSPTHLIKTRGQQVTLRCSPKSGHDTVSWYQQALGQGPQFIFQYYEEEERQRGNFPDRFSGHQFPNYSSELNVNALLLGDSALYLCASSLGLPAYNEQFFGPGTRLTVL.

The chain carries TRBV2 and TRBJ2-2; 8 positions match TRBD1. The CDR3 runs 13 residues. CDR1 is SNHLY and CDR2 is FYNNEI in the germline V gene. Trimming removed 5 bases from V and 7 bases from J; junction bases left unmatched: 3. DNA of the CDR3: TGTGCCAGCAGTCGGACAGGGATCGGGGAGCTGTTTTTT. As protein: CASSRTGIGELFF.

The J gene is TRBJ1-5, the V gene TRBV6-5; the D is unclear. V gave up 6 bases and J gave up 5 bases, with 14 bases separating them. This CDR3 is built from 14 residues. Germline V gene data show CDR1 as MNHEY and CDR2 as SVGAGI. The CDR3 DNA follows: TGTGCCAGCAGCCCCCGCGGGCGCGATCAGCCCCAGCATTTT. Protein product: CASSPRGRDQPQHF.

The chain links TRBV19 to TRBJ2-1; TRBD2 matches 14 bases. Germline V CDR1 and CDR2: LNHDA, SQIVND (reference sequence). The CDR3 consists of 18 residues. J gave up 6 bases and V 3 bases, and 10 bases lay outside the gene matches. The CDR3: CASSIFGTSGSFTNEQFF. In DNA, the CDR3 is TGTGCCAGTAGTATTTTCGGGACTAGCGGGAGTTTTACCAATGAGCAGTTCTTC.

The CDR3 reads CASSWGQGANGIGYTF. DNA for the CDR3: TGTGCCAGCAGTTGGGGACAGGGGGCGAATGGAATTGGCTACACCTTC. V is TRBV28 and J is TRBJ1-2, with TRBD1 identical over 12 bases. V was pared by 4 bases and J by 7 bases, with 10 bases of the junction left unmatched. In germline, CDR1 is MDHEN, CDR2 SYDVKM. This CDR3 has 16 amino acids.

The chain employs TRBV29-1 and TRBJ2-1; 11 nucleotides match TRBD2. With 7 bases clipped from V and 1 base from J, the junction kept 12 bases outside the gene matches. This CDR3 comprises 17 residues. The germline V gene has CDR1 SQVTM and CDR2 ANQGSEA. The CDR3 DNA reads TGCAGCGGAAGGGTAGCGGGAGGGCCGTGGTCCTACAATGAGCAGTTCTTC. This codes for CSGRVAGGPWSYNEQFF.

The chain combines TRBV7-2 with TRBJ2-2; D gene uncertain. The CDR3 sequence is 12 residues long. V lost 4 bases, J lost 7 bases, and 7 bases lay in between. Germline CDR1 and CDR2: SGHTA and FQGNSA. CDR3 coding DNA: TGTGCCAGCAGCTCGTTTCTCGGGGAGCTGTTTTTT. This translates into CASSSFLGELFF.

The rearrangement uses TRBV7-3 and TRBJ2-7, with TRBD1 identical over 8 bases. Germline loops: CDR1 SGHTA, CDR2 FQGTGA. The ends lost 2 bases at V and 6 bases at J; junction bases unmatched: 3. This CDR3 region has 13 residues. CDR3 bases: TGTGCCAGCAGCTTAGACAGGGGTGGCGAGCAGTACTTC. The encoded protein is CASSLDRGGEQYF.

V gene TRBV18 combines with J gene TRBJ1-5, with a weak D call TRBD1 (6 bases). CDR3 length: 15 amino acids. Germline CDR1 KGHSH, CDR2 LQKENI. Trimming cost V 5 bases and J 2 bases, with 13 bases left between them. CDR3 in amino acids: CASSTTGSGNQPQHF. DNA for the CDR3: TGTGCCAGCTCAACAACAGGGTCTGGCAATCAGCCCCAGCATTTT.